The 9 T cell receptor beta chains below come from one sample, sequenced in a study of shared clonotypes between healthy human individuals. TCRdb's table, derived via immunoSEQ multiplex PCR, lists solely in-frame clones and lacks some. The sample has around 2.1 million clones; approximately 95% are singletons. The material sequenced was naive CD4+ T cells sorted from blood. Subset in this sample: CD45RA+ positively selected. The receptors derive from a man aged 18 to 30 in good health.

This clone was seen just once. CDR3 in amino acids: CASSLPGGGLNQPQHF. DNA of the CDR3: TGTGCCAGTAGCCTACCCGGCGGGGGTCTAAATCAGCCCCAGCATTTT. The chain is built from TRBV19 and TRBJ1-5; D possibly corresponds to TRBD1 (5 bases). Germline CDR1 LNHDA, CDR2 SQIVND (reference sequence). CDR3 length: 16 residues. V shed 6 bases and J shed 4 bases, with 19 bases lying between them.

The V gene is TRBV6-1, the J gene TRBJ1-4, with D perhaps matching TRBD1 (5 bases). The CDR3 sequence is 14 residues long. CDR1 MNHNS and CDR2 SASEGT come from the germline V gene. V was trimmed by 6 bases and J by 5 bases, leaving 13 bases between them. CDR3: CASRGVDLNEKLFF. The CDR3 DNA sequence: TGTGCCAGCAGGGGGGTCGACCTCAATGAAAAACTGTTTTTT.

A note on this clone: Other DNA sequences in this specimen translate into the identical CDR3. The CDR3 nucleotides read TGTGCCAGCAGCGGGGATCAGCCCCAGCATTTT. Its protein is CASSGDQPQHF. The chain recombines TRBV6-1 with TRBJ1-5; no clear D. The CDR3 has 11 residues. V dropped 6 bases and J dropped 5 bases, with 5 bases sitting between them. Germline V gene sequence: CDR1 MNHNS, CDR2 SASEGT.

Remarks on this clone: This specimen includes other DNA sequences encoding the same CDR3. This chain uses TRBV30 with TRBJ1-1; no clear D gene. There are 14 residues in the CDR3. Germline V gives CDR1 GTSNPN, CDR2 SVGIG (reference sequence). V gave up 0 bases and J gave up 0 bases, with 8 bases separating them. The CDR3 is CAWSVSTMNTEAFF. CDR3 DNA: TGTGCCTGGAGTGTATCCACAATGAACACTGAAGCTTTCTTT. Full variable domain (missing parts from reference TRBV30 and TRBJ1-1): SQTIHQWPATLVQPVGSPLSLECTVEGTSNPNLYWYRQAAGRGLQLLFYSVGIGQISSEVPQNLSASRPQDRQFILSSKKLLLSDSGFYLCAWSVSTMNTEAFFGQGTRLTVV.

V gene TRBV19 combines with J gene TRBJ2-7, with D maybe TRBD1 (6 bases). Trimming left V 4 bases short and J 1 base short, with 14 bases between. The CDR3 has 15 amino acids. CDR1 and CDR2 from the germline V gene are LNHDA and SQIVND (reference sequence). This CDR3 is CASSTKSGQSYEQYF. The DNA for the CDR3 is TGTGCCAGTAGTACTAAATCGGGACAATCCTACGAGCAGTACTTC.

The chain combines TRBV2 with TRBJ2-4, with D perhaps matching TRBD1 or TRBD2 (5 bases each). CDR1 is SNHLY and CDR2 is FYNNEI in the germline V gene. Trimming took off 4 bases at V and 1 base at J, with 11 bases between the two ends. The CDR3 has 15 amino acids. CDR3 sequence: CASSGGLVAKNIQYF. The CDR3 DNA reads TGTGCCAGCAGTGGGGGGTTGGTTGCCAAAAACATTCAGTACTTC.

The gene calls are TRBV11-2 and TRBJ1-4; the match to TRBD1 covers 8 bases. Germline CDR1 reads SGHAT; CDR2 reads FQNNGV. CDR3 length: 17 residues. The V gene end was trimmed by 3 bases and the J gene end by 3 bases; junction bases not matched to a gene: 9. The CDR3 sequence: CASSFGQGAPSNEKLFF. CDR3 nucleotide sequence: TGTGCCAGCAGCTTTGGCCAGGGGGCGCCCTCTAATGAAAAACTGTTTTTT.

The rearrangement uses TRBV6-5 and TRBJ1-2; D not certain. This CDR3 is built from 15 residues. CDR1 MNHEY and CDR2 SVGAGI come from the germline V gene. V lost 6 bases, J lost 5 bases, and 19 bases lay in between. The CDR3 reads CASRPRGAEGYGYTF. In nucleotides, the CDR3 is TGTGCCAGCAGGCCTCGGGGAGCGGAAGGATATGGCTACACCTTC.

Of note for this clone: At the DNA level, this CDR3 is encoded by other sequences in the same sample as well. This chain's CDR3 is CASTGGNQPQHF. The DNA of the CDR3 is TGTGCCAGTACCGGTGGCAATCAGCCCCAGCATTTT. J is TRBJ1-5 and V is TRBV19; D gene ambiguous. Looked up from germline, CDR1 is LNHDA and CDR2 is SQIVND (reference sequence). The V end lost 7 bases, the J end lost 2 bases, and 6 bases lay between the germline ends. This CDR3 is built from 12 residues.